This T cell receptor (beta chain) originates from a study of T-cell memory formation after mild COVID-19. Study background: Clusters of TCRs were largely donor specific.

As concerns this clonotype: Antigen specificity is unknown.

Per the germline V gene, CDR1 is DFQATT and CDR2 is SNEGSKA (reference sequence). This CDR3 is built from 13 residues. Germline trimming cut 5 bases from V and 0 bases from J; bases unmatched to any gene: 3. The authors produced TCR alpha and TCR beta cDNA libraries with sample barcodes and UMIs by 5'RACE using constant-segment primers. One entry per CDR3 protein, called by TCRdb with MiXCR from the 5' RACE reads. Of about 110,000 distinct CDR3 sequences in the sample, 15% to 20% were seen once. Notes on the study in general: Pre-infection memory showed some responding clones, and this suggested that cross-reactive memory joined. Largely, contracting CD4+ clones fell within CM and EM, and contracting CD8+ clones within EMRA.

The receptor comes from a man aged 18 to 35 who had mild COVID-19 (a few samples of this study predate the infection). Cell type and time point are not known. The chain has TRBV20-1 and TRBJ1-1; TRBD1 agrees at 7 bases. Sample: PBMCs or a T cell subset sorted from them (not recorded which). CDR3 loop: CSALTGMNTEAFF. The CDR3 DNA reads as TGCAGTGCTCTGACAGGGATGAACACTGAAGCTTTCTTT.